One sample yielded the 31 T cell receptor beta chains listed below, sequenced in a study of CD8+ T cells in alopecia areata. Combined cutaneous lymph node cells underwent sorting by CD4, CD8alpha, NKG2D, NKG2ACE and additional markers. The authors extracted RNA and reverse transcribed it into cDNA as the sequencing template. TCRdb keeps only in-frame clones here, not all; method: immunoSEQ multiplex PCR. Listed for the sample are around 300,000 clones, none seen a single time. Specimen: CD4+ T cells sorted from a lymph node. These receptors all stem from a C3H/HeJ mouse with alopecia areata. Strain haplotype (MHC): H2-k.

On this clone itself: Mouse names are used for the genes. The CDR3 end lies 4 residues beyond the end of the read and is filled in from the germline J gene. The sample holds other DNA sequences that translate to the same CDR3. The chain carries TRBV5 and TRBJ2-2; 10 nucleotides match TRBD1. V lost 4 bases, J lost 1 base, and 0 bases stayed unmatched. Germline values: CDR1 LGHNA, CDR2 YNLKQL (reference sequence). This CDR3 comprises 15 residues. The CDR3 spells CASSRDRGNTGQLYF. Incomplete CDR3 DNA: TGTGCCAGCAGCCGGGACAGGGGAAACACCGGG.

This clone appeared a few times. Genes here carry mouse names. CDR3 sequence reads: CASSGTGGYQDTQYF. The part of the CDR3 DNA that was read is TGTGCCAGCAGCGGGACTGGGGGTTACCAAGAC. The chain is built from TRBV5 and TRBJ2-5, with TRBD2 identical over 11 bases. Read sequence stops 4 residues before the CDR3 end, and the germline J gene provides the missing end. In germline, CDR1 is LGHNA, CDR2 YNLKQL (reference sequence). The CDR3 is made up of 15 amino acids. V was clipped by 5 bases and J by 1 base; unmatched bases: 2.

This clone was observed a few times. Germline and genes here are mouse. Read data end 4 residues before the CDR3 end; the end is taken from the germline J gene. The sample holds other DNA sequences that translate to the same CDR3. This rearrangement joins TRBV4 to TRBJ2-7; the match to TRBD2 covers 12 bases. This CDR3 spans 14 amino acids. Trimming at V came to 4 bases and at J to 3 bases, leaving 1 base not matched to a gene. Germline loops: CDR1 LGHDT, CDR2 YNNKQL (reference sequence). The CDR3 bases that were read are TGTGCCAGCAGCTCGGGACTGGGGGGCTAT. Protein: CASSSGLGGY. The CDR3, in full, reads CASSSGLGGYEQYF.

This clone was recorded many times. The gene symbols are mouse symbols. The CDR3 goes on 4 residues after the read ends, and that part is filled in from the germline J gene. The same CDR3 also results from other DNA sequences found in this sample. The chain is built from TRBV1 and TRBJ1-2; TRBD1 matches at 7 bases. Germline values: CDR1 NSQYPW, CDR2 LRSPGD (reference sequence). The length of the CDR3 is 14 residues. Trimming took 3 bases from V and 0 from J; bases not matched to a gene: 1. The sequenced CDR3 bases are TGCACCTGCAGTGCTCAGGGGGCAAACTCC. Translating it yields CTCSAQGANS. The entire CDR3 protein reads CTCSAQGANSDYTF.

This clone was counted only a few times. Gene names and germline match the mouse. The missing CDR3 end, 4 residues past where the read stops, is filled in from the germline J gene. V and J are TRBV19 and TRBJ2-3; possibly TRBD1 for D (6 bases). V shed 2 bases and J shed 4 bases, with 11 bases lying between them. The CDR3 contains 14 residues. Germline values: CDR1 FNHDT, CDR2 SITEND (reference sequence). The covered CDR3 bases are TGTGCCAGCAGTATTGGGACAAAAACAGAA. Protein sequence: CASSIGTKTE. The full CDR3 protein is CASSIGTKTETLYF.

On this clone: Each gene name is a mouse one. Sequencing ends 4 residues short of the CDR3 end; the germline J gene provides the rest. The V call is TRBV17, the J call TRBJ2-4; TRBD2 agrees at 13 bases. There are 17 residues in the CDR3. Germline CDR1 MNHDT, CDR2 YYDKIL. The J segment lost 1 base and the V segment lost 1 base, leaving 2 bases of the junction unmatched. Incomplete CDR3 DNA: TGTGCTAGCAGTAGAGGAGGGACTGGGGGGGGTCAAAAC. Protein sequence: CASSRGGTGGGQN. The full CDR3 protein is CASSRGGTGGGQNTLYF. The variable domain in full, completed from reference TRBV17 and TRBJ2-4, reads DTTVKQNPRYKLARVGKPVNLICSQTMNHDTMYWYQKKPNQAPKLLLFYYDKILNREADTFEKFQSSRPNNSFCSLYIGSAGLEYSAMYLCASSRGGTGGGQNTLYFGAGTRLSVL.

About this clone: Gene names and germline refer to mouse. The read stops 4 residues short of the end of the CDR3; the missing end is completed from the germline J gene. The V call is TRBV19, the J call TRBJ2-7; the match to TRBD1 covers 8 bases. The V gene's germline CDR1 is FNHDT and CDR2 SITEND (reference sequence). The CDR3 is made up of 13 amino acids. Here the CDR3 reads CASSRTGRYEQYF. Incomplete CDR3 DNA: TGTGCCAGCAGTCGGACAGGGCGTTAT. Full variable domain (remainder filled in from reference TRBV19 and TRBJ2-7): GGIITQTPKFLIGQEGQKLTLKCQQNFNHDTMYWYRQDSGKGLRLIYYSITENDLQKGDLSEGYDASREKKSSFSLTVTSAQKNEMAVFLCASSRTGRYEQYFGPGTRLTVL.

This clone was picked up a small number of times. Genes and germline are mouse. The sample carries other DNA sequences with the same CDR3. CDR3 DNA (partial): TGTGCCAGCAGTGTTGGGGGCCAAGAC. It specifies CASSVGGQD. In full, the CDR3 is CASSVGGQDTQYF. The chain uses TRBV13-1 and TRBJ2-5; D is perhaps TRBD2 (6 bases). The read ends 4 residues before the CDR3 terminus; that terminus is restored from the germline J gene. Deletions cut 3 bases from V and 2 bases from J, with 7 bases between. From germline, CDR1 is NSHNY and CDR2 SYGAGN. The CDR3 consists of 13 residues.

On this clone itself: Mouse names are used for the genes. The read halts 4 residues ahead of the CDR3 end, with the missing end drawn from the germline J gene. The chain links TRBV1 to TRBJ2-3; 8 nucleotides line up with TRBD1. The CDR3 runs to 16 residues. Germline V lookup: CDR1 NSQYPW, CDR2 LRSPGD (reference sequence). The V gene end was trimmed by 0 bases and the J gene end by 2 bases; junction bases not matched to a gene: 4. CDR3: CTCSADRGRFAETLYF. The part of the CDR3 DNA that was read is TGCACCTGCAGTGCAGACAGGGGGCGATTTGCAGAA.

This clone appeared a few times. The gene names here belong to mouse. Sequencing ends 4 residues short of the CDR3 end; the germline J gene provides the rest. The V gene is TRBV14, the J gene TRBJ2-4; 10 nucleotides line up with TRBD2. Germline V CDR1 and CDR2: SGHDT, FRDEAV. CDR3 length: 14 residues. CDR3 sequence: CASSFDWGENTLYF. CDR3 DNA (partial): TGTGCCAGCAGTTTCGACTGGGGGGAAAAC.

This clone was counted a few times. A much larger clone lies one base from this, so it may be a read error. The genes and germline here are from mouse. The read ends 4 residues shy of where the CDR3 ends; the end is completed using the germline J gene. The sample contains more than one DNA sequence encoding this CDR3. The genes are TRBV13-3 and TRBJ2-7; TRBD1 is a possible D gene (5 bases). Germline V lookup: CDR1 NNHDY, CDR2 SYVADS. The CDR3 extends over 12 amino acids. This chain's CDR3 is CASSEEGYEQYF. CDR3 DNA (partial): TGTGCCAGCAGTGAGGAGGGGTAT.

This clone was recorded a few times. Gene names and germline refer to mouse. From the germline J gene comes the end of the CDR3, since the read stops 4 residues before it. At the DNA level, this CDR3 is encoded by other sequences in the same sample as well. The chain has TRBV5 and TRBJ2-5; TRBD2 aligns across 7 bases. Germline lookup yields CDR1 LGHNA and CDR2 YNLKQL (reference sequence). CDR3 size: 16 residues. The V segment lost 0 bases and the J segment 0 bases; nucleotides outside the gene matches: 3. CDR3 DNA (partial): TGTGCCAGCAGCCAAGATAACTGGGGTAACCAAGAC. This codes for CASSQDNWGNQD. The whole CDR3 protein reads CASSQDNWGNQDTQYF.

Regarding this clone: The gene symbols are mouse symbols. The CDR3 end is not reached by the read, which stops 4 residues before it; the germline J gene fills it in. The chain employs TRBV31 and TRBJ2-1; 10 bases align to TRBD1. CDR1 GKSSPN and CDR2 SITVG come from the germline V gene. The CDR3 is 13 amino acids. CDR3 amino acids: CAWRDRGRAEQFF. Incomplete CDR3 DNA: TGTGCCTGGAGGGACAGGGGGAGGGCT. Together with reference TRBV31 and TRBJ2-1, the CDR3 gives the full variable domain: AQTIHQWPVAEIKAVGSPLSLGCTIKGKSSPNLYWYWQATGGTLQQLFYSITVGQVESVVQLNLSASRPKDDQFILSTEKLLLSHSGFYLCAWRDRGRAEQFFGPGTRLTVL.

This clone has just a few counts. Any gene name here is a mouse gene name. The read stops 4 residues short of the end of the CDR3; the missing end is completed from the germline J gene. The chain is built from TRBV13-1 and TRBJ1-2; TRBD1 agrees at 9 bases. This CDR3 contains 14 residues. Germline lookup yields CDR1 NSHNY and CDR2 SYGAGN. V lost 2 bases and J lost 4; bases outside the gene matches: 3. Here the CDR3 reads CASSEQGAASDYTF. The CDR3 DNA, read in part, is TGTGCCAGCAGTGAACAGGGGGCGGCCTCC.

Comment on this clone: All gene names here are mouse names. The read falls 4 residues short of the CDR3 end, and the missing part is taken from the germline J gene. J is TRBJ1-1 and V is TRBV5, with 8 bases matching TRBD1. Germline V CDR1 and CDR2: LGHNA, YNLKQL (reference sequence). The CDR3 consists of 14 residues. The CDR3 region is CASSQDVDREEVFF. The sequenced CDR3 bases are TGTGCCAGCAGCCAAGATGTGGACAGGGAA.

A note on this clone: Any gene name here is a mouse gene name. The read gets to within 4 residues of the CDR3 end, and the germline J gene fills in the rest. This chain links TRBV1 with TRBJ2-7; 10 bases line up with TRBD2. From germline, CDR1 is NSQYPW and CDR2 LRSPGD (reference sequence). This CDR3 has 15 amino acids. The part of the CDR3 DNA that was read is TGCACCTGCAGTGCCCGGACTGGGGGTCCTTAT. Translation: CTCSARTGGPY. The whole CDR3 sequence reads CTCSARTGGPYEQYF.

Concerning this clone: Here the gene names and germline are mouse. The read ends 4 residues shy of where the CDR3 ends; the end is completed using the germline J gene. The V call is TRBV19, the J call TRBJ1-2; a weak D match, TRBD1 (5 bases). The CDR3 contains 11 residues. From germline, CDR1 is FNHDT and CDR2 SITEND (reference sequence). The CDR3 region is CASRSGPDYTF. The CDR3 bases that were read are TGTGCCAGCAGGTCAGGGCCC. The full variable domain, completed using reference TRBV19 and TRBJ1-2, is GGIITQTPKFLIGQEGQKLTLKCQQNFNHDTMYWYRQDSGKGLRLIYYSITENDLQKGDLSEGYDASREKKSSFSLTVTSAQKNEMAVFLCASRSGPDYTFGSGTRLLVI.

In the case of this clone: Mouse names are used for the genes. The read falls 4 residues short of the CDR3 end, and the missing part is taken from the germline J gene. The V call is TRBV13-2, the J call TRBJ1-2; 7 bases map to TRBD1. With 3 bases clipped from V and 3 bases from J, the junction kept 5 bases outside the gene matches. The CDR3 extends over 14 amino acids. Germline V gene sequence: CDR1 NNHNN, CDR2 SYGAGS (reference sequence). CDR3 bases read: TGTGCCAGCGGTGGTCCCGGGACAGACTCC. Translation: CASGGPGTDS. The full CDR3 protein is CASGGPGTDSDYTF.

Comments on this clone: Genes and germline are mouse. CDR3: CASSDPGGARYAEQFF. CDR3 bases read: TGTGCCAGCAGTGACCCTGGGGGGGCGCGGTATGCT. The chain recombines TRBV13-1 with TRBJ2-1, with 10 bases aligning to TRBD2. Sequencing ends 4 residues short of the CDR3 end; the germline J gene provides the rest. The length of the CDR3 is 16 residues. Trimming removed 2 bases from V and 4 bases from J; junction bases left unmatched: 6. Germline V CDR1 and CDR2: NSHNY, SYGAGN.

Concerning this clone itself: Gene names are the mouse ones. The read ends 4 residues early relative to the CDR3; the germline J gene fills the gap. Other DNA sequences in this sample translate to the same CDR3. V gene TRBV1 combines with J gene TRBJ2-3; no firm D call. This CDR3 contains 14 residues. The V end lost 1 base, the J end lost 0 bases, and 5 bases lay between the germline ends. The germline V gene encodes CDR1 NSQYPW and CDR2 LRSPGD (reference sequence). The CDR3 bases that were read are TGCACCTGCAGTGCAGCTACTAGTGCAGAA. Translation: CTCSAATSAE. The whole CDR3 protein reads CTCSAATSAETLYF.

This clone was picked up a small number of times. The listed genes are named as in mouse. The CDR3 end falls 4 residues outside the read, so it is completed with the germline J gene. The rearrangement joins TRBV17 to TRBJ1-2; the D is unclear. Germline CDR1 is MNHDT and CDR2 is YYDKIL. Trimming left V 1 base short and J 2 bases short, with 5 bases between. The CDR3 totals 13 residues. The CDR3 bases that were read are TGTGCTAGCAGTAGAGGAGGGAACTCC. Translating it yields CASSRGGNS. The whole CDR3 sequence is CASSRGGNSDYTF. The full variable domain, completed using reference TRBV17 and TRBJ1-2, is DTTVKQNPRYKLARVGKPVNLICSQTMNHDTMYWYQKKPNQAPKLLLFYYDKILNREADTFEKFQSSRPNNSFCSLYIGSAGLEYSAMYLCASSRGGNSDYTFGSGTRLLVI.

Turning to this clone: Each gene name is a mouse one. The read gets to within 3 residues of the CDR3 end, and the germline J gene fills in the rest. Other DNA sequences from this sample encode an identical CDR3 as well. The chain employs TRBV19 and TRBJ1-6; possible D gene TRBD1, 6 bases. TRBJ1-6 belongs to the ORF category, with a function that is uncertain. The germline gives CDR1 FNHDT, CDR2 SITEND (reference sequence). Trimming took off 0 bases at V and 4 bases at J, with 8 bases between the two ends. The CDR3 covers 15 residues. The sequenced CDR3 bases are TGTGCCAGCAGTATAGGGGACAATTATAATTCGCCC. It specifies CASSIGDNYNSP. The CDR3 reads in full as CASSIGDNYNSPLYF.

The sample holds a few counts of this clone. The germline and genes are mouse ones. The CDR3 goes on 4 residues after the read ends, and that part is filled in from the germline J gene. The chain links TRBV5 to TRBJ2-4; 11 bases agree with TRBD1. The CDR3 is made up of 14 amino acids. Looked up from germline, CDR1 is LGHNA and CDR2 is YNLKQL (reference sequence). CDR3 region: CASSPGQGENTLYF. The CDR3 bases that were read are TGTGCCAGCAGCCCGGGACAGGGGGAAAAC.

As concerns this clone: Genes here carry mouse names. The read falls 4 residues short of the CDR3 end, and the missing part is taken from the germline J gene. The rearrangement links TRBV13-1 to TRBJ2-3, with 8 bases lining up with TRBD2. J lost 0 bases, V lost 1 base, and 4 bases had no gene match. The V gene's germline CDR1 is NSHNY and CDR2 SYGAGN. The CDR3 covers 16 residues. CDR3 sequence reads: CASSDWGGTSAETLYF. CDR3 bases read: TGTGCCAGCAGTGATTGGGGGGGGACTAGTGCAGAA.

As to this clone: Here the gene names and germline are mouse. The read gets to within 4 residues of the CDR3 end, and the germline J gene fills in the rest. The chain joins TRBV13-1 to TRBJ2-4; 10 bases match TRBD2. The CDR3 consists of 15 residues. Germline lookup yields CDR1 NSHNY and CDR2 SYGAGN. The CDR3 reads CASSEGWGGANTLYF. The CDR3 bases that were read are TGTGCCAGCAGTGAGGGCTGGGGGGGCGCGAAC.

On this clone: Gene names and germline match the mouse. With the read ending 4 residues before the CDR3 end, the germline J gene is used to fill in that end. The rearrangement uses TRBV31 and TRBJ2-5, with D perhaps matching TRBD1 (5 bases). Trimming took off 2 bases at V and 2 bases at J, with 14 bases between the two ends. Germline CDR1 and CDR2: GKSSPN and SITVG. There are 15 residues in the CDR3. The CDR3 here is CAWSSFRTFQDTQYF. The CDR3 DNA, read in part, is TGTGCCTGGAGTTCCTTCCGGACATTCCAAGAC.

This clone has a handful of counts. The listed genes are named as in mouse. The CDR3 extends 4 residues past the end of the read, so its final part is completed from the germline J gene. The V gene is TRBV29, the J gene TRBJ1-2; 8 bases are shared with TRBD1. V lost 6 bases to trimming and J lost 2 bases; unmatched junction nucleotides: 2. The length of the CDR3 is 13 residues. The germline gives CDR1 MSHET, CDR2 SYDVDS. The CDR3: CASRTGVNSDYTF. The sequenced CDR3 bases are TGTGCTAGCAGGACAGGGGTTAACTCC.

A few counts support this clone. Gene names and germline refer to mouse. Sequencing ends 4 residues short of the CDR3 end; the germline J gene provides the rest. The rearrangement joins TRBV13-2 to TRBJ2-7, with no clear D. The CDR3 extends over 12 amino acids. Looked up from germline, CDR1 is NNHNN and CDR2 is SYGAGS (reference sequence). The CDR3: CASGEYSYEQYF. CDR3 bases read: TGTGCCAGCGGTGAATACAGTTAT.

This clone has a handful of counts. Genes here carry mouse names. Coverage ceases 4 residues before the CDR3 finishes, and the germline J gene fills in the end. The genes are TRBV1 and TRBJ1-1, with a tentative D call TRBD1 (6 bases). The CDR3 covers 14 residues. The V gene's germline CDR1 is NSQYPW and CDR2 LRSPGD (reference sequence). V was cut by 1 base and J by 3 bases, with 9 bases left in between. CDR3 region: CTCSAVRGHTEVFF. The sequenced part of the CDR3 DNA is TGCACCTGCAGTGCAGTCAGGGGTCACACA.

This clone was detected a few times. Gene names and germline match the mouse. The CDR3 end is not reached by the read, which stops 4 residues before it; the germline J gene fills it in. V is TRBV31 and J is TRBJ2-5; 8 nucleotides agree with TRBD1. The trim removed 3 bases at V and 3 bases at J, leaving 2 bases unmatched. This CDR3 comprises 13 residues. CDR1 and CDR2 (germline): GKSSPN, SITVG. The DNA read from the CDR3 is TGTGCCTGGAGGACAGGGGCACAAGAC. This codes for CAWRTGAQD. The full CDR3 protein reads CAWRTGAQDTQYF. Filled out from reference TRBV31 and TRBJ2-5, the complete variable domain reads AQTIHQWPVAEIKAVGSPLSLGCTIKGKSSPNLYWYWQATGGTLQQLFYSITVGQVESVVQLNLSASRPKDDQFILSTEKLLLSHSGFYLCAWRTGAQDTQYFGPGTRLLVL.

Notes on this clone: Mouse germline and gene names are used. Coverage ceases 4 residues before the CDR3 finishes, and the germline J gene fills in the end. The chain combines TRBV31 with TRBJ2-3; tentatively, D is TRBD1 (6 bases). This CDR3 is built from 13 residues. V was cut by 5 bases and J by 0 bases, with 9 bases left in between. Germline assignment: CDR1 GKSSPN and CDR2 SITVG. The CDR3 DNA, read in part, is TGTGCCTGGGGACAGTCTAGTGCAGAA. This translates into CAWGQSSAE. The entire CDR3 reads CAWGQSSAETLYF.